This T cell receptor (beta chain) was retrieved from a study of T cell responses to AZD1222 COVID-19 vaccine (dated by TCRdb to about 2021). Regarding the study in general: Because spike-specific TCR depth and breadth did not differ between the two schedules, AZD1222 recipients who got a second dose at roughly 4 weeks were pooled with those who got a second dose at roughly 12 weeks. A total of around 240 trial participants underwent TCR sequencing, of whom some 210 received two doses of AZD1222 and some 25 received two doses of the MenACWY control vaccine. Enrollment into the trials was organized by age into subgroups of 18-55, 56-69 and 70-plus years, and those subgroups contained around 150, 28 and 57 TCR-sequenced participants, respectively. The study at large found these results: Reportedly, almost half of the unique spike-specific TCRs recognized epitopes lying outside the regions that are mutated in the B.1.351 and B.1.1.7 variants. Only a handful of AZD1222 recipients were SARS-CoV-2 seropositive at baseline, limiting conclusions about previously exposed vaccinees. After two AZD1222 doses, both the breadth and the depth of spike-specific TCRs were significantly higher than at day 0 and than in MenACWY recipients. Participants were mostly white British, with more females than males. The authors suggested clonal diversity may have been underestimated. The whole spike protein was spanned by vaccine-associated CD4 TCRs, and dominant responses were seen in regions 160-218 and 743-854. No day 14 peak-response samples were available, so repertoires were characterized only after the peak T cell response. The 56-69-year group was small, and its depth increase did not reach significance, likely because of low power.

The CDR3 regions of human TCRbeta chains were subjected to immunosequencing. Per the original workflow: TCRs in the repertoires were matched against a reference library of SARS-CoV-2-specific TCRs that had been generated with the MIRA antigen-specificity platform. Breadth was defined as the fraction of unique TCRs that were SARS-CoV-2-associated, and depth was defined as the fraction of total T cells that were SARS-CoV-2-associated. Using the MIRA data, every spike-specific TCR was mapped to the spike region that the TCR reacted to and assigned to either a CD4 or a CD8 class. Log10-transformed breadth and depth values were compared by one-way ANOVA with Sidak's multiple comparisons tests. In its TCRdb copy, this immuneACCESS table keeps in-frame sequences only and misses some clones. Where compared with another copy, unresolved V genes explain less than half of these, and the others have no known cause. That table gives V, J and clone size, and the DNA gave D and trimming. Within this sample are some 150,000 clones, with 93% of them counted one time only. The top ten clonotypes cover about 3.9% of the sample.

Taken with the paper, the label for time point translates to: baseline before first vaccination. Samples from vaccinated people were obtained from the UK trials COV001 and COV002, which included a single-blind randomized controlled phase 2/3 trial of AZD1222 (ChAdOx1 nCoV-19) in healthy adults. For TCRbeta chain sequencing, PBMC samples from trial participants were taken at day 0 and at day 28 after the second dose. This clone was counted only a few times. Its target antigen remains unknown. Base qualities are not at hand, and no much larger clone is one base apart. This specimen consisted of peripheral blood, obtained on day 0 of AZD1222 vaccination. The receptor's source is an adult in good health.

The nucleotide sequence is TGTGCCAGCGGGACGGGACAGACTAATGAAAAACTGTTTTTT. Its amino acids are CASGTGQTNEKLFF. Rearrangement joined TRBV6-5 to TRBJ1-4, with TRBD1 identical over 7 junction bases. Measured from the cysteine to the phenylalanine, the CDR3 is 14 residues long. CDR3 DNA is the only sequence kept; it has 42 bases, read in frame from the first base. The germline V gene yields MNHEY for CDR1 and SVGAGI for CDR2. Clipping removes 8 bases from V and 2 bases from J, with 5 as the unmatched junction base count.